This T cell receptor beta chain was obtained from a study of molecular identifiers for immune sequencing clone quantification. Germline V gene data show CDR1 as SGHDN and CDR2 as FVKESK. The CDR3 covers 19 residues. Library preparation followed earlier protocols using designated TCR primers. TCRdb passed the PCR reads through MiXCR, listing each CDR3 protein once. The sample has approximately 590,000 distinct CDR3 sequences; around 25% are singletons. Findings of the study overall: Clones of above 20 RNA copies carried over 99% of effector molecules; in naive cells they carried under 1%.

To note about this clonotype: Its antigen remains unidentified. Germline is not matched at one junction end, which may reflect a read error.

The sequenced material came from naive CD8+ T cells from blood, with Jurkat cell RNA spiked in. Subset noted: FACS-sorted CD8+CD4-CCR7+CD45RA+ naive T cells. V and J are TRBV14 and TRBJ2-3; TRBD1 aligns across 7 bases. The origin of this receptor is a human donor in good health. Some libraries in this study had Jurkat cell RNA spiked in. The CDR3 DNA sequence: TGTGCCGGCAGCTTCCGACAGGGAATGTGGGAGAGCGACACAGATACGCAGTATTTT. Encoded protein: CAGSFRQGMWESDTDTQYF.